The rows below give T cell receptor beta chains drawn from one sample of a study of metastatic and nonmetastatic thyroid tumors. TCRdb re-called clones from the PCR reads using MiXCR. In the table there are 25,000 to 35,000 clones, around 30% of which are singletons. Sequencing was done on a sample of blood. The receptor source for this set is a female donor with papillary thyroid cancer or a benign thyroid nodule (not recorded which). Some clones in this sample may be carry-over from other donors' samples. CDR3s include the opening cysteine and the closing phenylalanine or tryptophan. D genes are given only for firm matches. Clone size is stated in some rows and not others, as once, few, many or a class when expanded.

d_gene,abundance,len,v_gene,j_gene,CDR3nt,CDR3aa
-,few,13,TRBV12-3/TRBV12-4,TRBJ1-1,TGTGCCAGCACGAACAGGGAGAACACTGAAGCTTTCTTT,CASTNRENTEAFF
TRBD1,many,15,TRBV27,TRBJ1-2,TGTGCCAGCAGTACACTCCCGGACAGGCATGATGGCTACACCTTC,CASSTLPDRHDGYTF
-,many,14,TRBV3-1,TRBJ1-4,TGTGCCAGCAGCCAAGAGTTACAAAATGAAAAACTGTTTTTT,CASSQELQNEKLFF
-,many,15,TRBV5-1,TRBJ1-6,TGCGCCAGCAGCAGAGCTGGCCGGGATAATTCACCCCTCCACTTT,CASSRAGRDNSPLHF
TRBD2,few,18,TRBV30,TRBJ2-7,TGTGCCAGGATGGGGCGTTGGGCTAGCGGGAGTTATTCCTACGAGCAGTACTTC,CARMGRWASGSYSYEQYF
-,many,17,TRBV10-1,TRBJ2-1,TGCGCCAGCAAGGATTGCGGTAGCGGCCTCCTGGGGAATGAGCAGTTCTTC,CASKDCGSGLLGNEQFF
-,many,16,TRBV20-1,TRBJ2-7,TGCAGTGCTAGAATTCAGGGGATGTGGGGGTCCTACGAGCAGTACTTC,CSARIQGMWGSYEQYF
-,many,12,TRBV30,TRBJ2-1,TGTGCCTGGATGGGGGCCTACAATGAGCAGTTCTTC,CAWMGAYNEQFF
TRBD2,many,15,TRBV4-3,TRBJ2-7,TGCGCCAGCAGCCAAGATCTTGTGGCCGGGACTAGCCTGTACTTC,CASSQDLVAGTSLYF
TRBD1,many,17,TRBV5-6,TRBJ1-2,TGTGCCAGCAGCTCCCTAGGCGGTTCAGGGGGCGTGAAGGGCTACACCTTC,CASSSLGGSGGVKGYTF
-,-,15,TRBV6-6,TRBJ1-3,TGTGCCAGCAGTTACTCGATCGAGGTGTCCAACACCATATATTTT,CASSYSIEVSNTIYF
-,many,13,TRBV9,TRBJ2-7,TGTGCCAGCAGCGTCGGCCAGTCCTACGAGCAGTACTTC,CASSVGQSYEQYF
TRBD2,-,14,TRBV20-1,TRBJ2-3,TGCAGAGGGCTAGCGGGAGGAAGCACGGATACGCAGTATTTT,CRGLAGGSTDTQYF
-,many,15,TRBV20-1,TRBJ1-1,TGCAGTGCTACCGACCCGCTGACGGTGAACACTGAAGCTTTCTTT,CSATDPLTVNTEAFF
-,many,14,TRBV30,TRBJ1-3,TGTGCCTGGACTCCTGACAGCTCTGGAAACACCATATATTTT,CAWTPDSSGNTIYF
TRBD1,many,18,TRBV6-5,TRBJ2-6,TGTGCCAGCAGGGGACAGGGCTCCGCACCCTCTGGGGCCAACGTCCTGACTTTC,CASRGQGSAPSGANVLTF
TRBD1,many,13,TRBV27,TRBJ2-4,TGTGCCAGCTTGGACAGGGGTGCGAACATTCAGTACTTC,CASLDRGANIQYF
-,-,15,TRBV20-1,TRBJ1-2,TGCAGTGCTAGTAGCTCTTCAGTTTCTAACTATGGCTACACCTTC,CSASSSSVSNYGYTF
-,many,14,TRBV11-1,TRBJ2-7,TGTGCCAGCAGCTTCGCTGGGAATAGTCGCGAGCAGTACTTC,CASSFAGNSREQYF
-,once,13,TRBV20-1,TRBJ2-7,TGCAGTGCGTTGCCGACTATCGGCTACGAGCATTACTTC,CSALPTIGYEHYF
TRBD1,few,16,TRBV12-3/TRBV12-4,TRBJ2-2,TGTGCCAGCAGTCCCACAGGGGGTAGCAACACCGGGGATCTGTTTTTT,CASSPTGGSNTGDLFF
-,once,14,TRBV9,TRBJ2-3,TGTGCCAGCACGTGGGGGGTAGACACAGATACGCAGTATTTT,CASTWGVDTDTQYF
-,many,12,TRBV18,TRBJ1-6,TGTGCCAGCCGCCCGAATGATTCACCCCTCCACTTT,CASRPNDSPLHF
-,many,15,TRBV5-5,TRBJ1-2,TGTGCCAGCAGCTTGGCGGTCAGGGAAAACTATGGCTACACCTTC,CASSLAVRENYGYTF
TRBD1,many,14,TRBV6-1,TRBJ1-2,TGTGCCAGCAGGGCTATGACAGGGGGCTATGGCTACACCTTC,CASRAMTGGYGYTF
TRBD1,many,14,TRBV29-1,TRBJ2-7,TGCAGCGTTGCGGGACAGGGCCGCTCCTACGAGCAGTACTTC,CSVAGQGRSYEQYF
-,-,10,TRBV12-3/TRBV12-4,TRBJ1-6,TGTGGCTGCAGCTCGGCGGCCCTCCACTTT,CGCSSAALHF
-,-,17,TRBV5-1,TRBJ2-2,TGCGCCAGCAGCCCTTTTTGGATAGGACTTAACACCGGGGAGCTGTTTTTT,CASSPFWIGLNTGELFF
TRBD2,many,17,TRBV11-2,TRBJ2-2,TGTGCCAGCAGCTCCTATAGCGGGAGGGCCGGGTCCGGGGAGCTGTTTTTT,CASSSYSGRAGSGELFF
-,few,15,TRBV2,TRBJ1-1,TGTGCCAGCCGGCCCGGAGGGGCAGGGAACACTGAAGCTTTCTTT,CASRPGGAGNTEAFF
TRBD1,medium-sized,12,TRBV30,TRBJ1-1,TGTGCCTGGAGTGCGGGGACAGGGGGGGCTTTCTTT,CAWSAGTGGAFF
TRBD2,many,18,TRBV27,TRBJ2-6,TGTGCCAGCAGTTTTCGACTAGCGGGAGTTTCTGGGGCCAACGTCCTGACTTTC,CASSFRLAGVSGANVLTF
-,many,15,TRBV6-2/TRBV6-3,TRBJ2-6,TGTGCCAGCAGTTACGAGGGCTCTGGGGCCAACGTCCTGACTTTC,CASSYEGSGANVLTF
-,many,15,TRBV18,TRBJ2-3,TGTGCCAGCTCACCCGGGACCTTGGTTCGGAATACGCAGTATTTT,CASSPGTLVRNTQYF
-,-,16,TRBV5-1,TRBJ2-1,TGCGCCAGAAGCTTAGAACAGGTAGCGCGATCCAATGATCCGTTCTTC,CARSLEQVARSNDPFF
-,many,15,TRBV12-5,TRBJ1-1,TGTGCTAGTGGTTTGGGGAGCCGATGGAACACTGAAGCTTTCTTT,CASGLGSRWNTEAFF
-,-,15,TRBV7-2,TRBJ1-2,TGTGCCAGCAGCTTAGTTCGGGGGGCGGCCTATGGCTACACCTTC,CASSLVRGAAYGYTF